The clone carrying this TCR beta chain was seen a single time. These data belong to a study of chemoradiotherapy in HPV16-positive cancers. Generated by immunoSEQ multiplex PCR, the TCRdb table keeps only in-frame clones and is missing some. The sample gives about 12,000 clones, around 87% of which show up once; around 5.3% is in the top ten. The TCR originated in a human donor with HPV-associated anogenital cancer. Sequencing was performed on blood, taken from a patient who underwent chemoradiotherapy.

The chain's CDR3 is CASSEATYEQYF. CDR3 nucleotides: TGTGCCAGCAGTGAAGCGACCTACGAGCAGTACTTC. This chain uses TRBV6-1 with TRBJ2-5; no clear D gene. With the DNA end fitting TRBJ2-7 better, the J assignment may be wrong. Germline-derived CDR1 and CDR2 are MNHNS and SASEGT. The CDR3 is 12 amino acids.